Each of the 21 T cell receptor beta chains below was sequenced from the same sample in a study of blood T cell repertoires in COVID-19. Sequencing was performed with immunoSEQ multiplex PCR; in TCRdb, only in-frame clones are kept and a portion is missing. The sample holds around 250,000 clones, about four fifths seen once. What was sequenced was peripheral blood. The receptor set was obtained from a man aged 30-40 years who had recovered from COVID-19.

The chain uses TRBV3-1 (or the pseudogene TRBV3-2) and TRBJ1-1; D remains ambiguous. Between the trimmed V and J ends, which lost 1 base and 7 bases, there was a span of 10 bases. Germline V gene sequence: CDR1 LGHDT, CDR2 YNNKEL (reference sequence). The CDR3 extends over 13 amino acids. The CDR3 DNA is TGTGCCAGCAGCCAAGTATCTACCCATGAAGCTTTCTTT. Residues: CASSQVSTHEAFF.

The chain uses TRBV7-6 and TRBJ1-1, with D possibly being TRBD1 (5 bases). The V gene's germline CDR1 is SGHVS and CDR2 FNYEAQ. The CDR3 totals 15 residues. The V gene lost 6 bases and the J gene lost 0 bases, with 14 bases spanning the gap. The CDR3 DNA reads as TGTGCCAGCAGTACCAGGGAGGCCATGAACACTGAAGCTTTCTTT. It specifies CASSTREAMNTEAFF.

The chain combines TRBV2 with TRBJ1-2; 12 positions match TRBD1. Trimming took 6 bases from V and 4 from J; bases not matched to a gene: 3. The CDR3 spans 14 residues. CDR1 SNHLY and CDR2 FYNNEI come from the germline V gene. The CDR3 is CASRGQGAVYGYTF. The DNA for the CDR3 is TGTGCCAGCAGGGGACAGGGGGCAGTCTATGGCTACACCTTC. Full variable domain (missing parts from reference TRBV2 and TRBJ1-2): EPEVTQTPSHQVTQMGQEVILRCVPISNHLYFYWYRQILGQKVEFLVSFYNNEISEKSEIFDDQFSVERPDGSNFTLKIRSTKLEDSAMYFCASRGQGAVYGYTFGSGTRLTVV.

The chain uses TRBV4-1 and TRBJ2-3, with no clear D. V was clipped by 0 bases and J by 2 bases, with 12 bases between them. Germline-derived CDR1 and CDR2 are MGHRA and YSYEKL. The CDR3 loop spans 16 amino acids. This chain's CDR3 is CASSQDFFGYTDTQYF. The CDR3 nucleotides read TGCGCCAGCAGCCAAGATTTCTTCGGTTACACAGATACGCAGTATTTT.

The chain has TRBV6-5 and TRBJ1-5, with D possibly being TRBD1 (5 bases). The CDR3 contains 14 residues. CDR1 and CDR2 (germline): MNHEY, SVGAGI. CDR3 region: CATRGWIGHQPQHF. The CDR3 bases are TGTGCTACCCGGGGGTGGATAGGGCATCAGCCCCAGCATTTT.

The table lists this clone with a few counts. V is TRBV2 and J is TRBJ2-5; 15 bases fit TRBD2. Germline values: CDR1 SNHLY, CDR2 FYNNEI. This CDR3 has 16 amino acids. The junction had 3 bases not matched to a gene; V was cut back by 5 bases and J by 2 bases. The CDR3 DNA is TGTGCCAGCAGTACCGGGACTAGCGGGGGGCAAGAGACCCAGTACTTC. This translates into CASSTGTSGGQETQYF.

The count of this clone is one. This rearrangement joins TRBV7-9 to TRBJ2-1; 13 bases fit TRBD2. The V segment lost 5 bases and the J segment 9 bases; nucleotides outside the gene matches: 7. Germline loops: CDR1 SEHNR, CDR2 FQNEAQ (reference sequence). There are 15 residues in the CDR3. The CDR3, as DNA: TGTGCCAGCAGCACACTAGCGGGGGGGCCAAGTGAGCAGTTCTTC. Its protein product is CASSTLAGGPSEQFF.

J is TRBJ2-6 and V is TRBV7-8, with 7 bases matching TRBD1. Trimming removed 6 bases from V and 4 bases from J; junction bases left unmatched: 6. Germline V gene lookup returns CDR1 SGHVS and CDR2 FQNEAQ. This CDR3 region has 15 residues. DNA for the CDR3: TGTGCCAGCAGGGATAGGGGGCTAGGGGCCAACGTCCTGACTTTC. It yields the protein CASRDRGLGANVLTF. The full variable domain, completed using reference TRBV7-8 and TRBJ2-6, is GAGVSQSPRYKVAKRGQDVALRCDPISGHVSLFWYQQALGQGPEFLTYFQNEAQLDKSGLPSDRFFAERPEGSVSTLKIQRTQQEDSAVYLCASRDRGLGANVLTFGAGSRLTVL.

This chain uses TRBV6-5 with TRBJ1-1; 9 positions agree with TRBD1. The CDR3 spans 14 residues. Germline CDR1 reads MNHEY; CDR2 reads SVGAGI. V shed 6 bases, J shed 4 bases, and the junction held 6 bases outside the gene matches. CDR3 in DNA: TGTGCCAGCAGCGCGACAGGGGGGAGCACTGAAGCTTTCTTT. This translates into CASSATGGSTEAFF.

V and J are TRBV10-3 and TRBJ2-6, with D hard to call. Trimming removed 8 bases at V and 4 bases at J, with 12 bases between. The CDR3 spans 14 residues. The germline V gene has CDR1 ENHRY and CDR2 SYGVKD. CDR3 DNA sequence: TGTGCCATCGGAGAGAGAAGAGGGGCCAACGTCCTGACTTTC. Its protein product is CAIGERRGANVLTF.

The chain couples TRBV10-3 to TRBJ1-2; TRBD1 matches at 9 bases. V dropped 6 bases and J dropped 6; count of bases not matched to a gene: 5. Germline V gene sequence: CDR1 ENHRY, CDR2 SYGVKD. The CDR3 contains 13 residues. The CDR3 sequence: CAISPGQGDGYTF. The CDR3 DNA reads as TGTGCCATCAGCCCGGGACAGGGCGATGGCTACACCTTC.

V gene TRBV7-8 combines with J gene TRBJ1-6; 8 bases align to TRBD1. Germline V gene sequence: CDR1 SGHVS, CDR2 FQNEAQ. This CDR3 comprises 15 residues. The ends lost 0 bases at V and 10 bases at J; junction bases unmatched: 5. The DNA for the CDR3 is TGTGCCAGCAGCTTAGCCGAGACAGGGGACTCACCCCTCCACTTT. It codes for CASSLAETGDSPLHF.

V gene TRBV10-1 combines with J gene TRBJ2-2, with 7 bases aligning to TRBD1. This CDR3 has 15 residues. The trim removed 5 bases at V and 4 bases at J, leaving 7 bases unmatched. Germline V lookup: CDR1 WNHNN, CDR2 SYGVQD (reference sequence). The CDR3, as DNA: TGCGCCAGCAGTAGGGACAGTTCGTCCACCGGGGAGCTGTTTTTT. Amino acids: CASSRDSSSTGELFF.

The chain couples TRBV15 to TRBJ1-1, with a possible D match to TRBD1 (5 bases). Looked up from germline, CDR1 is LNHNV and CDR2 is YYDKDF (reference sequence). Trimming took off 3 bases at V and 10 bases at J, with 12 bases between the two ends. CDR3 size: 12 residues. The CDR3 nucleotides are TGTGCCACCAGCAGGGACACGATTCGAGCTTTCTTT. Its protein is CATSRDTIRAFF.

The chain has TRBV14 and TRBJ1-2; possible D gene TRBD1, 6 bases. In germline, CDR1 is SGHDN, CDR2 FVKESK. V lost 1 base and J lost 1, with 10 bases in between. The CDR3 is 15 amino acids. The CDR3 sequence is CASSQATGYNYGYTF. The DNA for the CDR3 is TGTGCCAGCAGCCAAGCGACAGGTTATAACTATGGCTACACCTTC. The full variable domain, with the rest looked up from reference TRBV14 and TRBJ1-2, is EAGVTQFPSHSVIEKGQTVTLRCDPISGHDNLYWYRRVMGKEIKFLLHFVKESKQDESGMPNNRFLAERTGGTYSTLKVQPAELEDSGVYFCASSQATGYNYGYTFGSGTRLTVV.

The chain uses TRBV3-1 (or the pseudogene TRBV3-2) and TRBJ2-5, with D possibly being TRBD2 (5 bases). CDR3 size: 15 residues. With 1 base removed from V and 1 base from J, the gap between germline ends came to 10 bases. The germline V gene has CDR1 LGHDT and CDR2 YNNKEL (reference sequence). The CDR3: CASSQAPGTQETQYF. For the CDR3, the DNA is TGTGCCAGCAGCCAAGCCCCGGGAACCCAAGAGACCCAGTACTTC.

The V and J genes are TRBV24-1 and TRBJ2-5; D is possibly TRBD1 (6 bases). Trimming took 3 bases from V and 7 from J, leaving 17 bases between them. Germline CDR1 KGHDR, CDR2 SFDVKD. This CDR3 comprises 15 residues. The CDR3 coding sequence is TGTGCCACCAGTGATCCTCGGGGCGAGGGGGTGACCCAGTACTTC. Protein sequence: CATSDPRGEGVTQYF.

The chain links TRBV6-5 to TRBJ1-5, with D perhaps matching TRBD1 (5 bases). Germline V gives CDR1 MNHEY, CDR2 SVGAGI. The CDR3 runs to 14 residues. The V end was cut by 5 bases, the J end by 4 bases, with 12 bases between. Here the CDR3 DNA reads TGTGCCAGCAGTCCAAGGGGAATAAATCAGCCCCAGCATTTT. This encodes CASSPRGINQPQHF.

The rearrangement links TRBV18 to TRBJ2-2, with TRBD1 as a possible D gene (5 bases). The CDR3 spans 14 residues. V was trimmed by 0 bases and J by 7 bases, leaving 9 bases between them. CDR1 is KGHSH, CDR2 LQKENI, per germline. CDR3 amino acids: CASSPPGLNGELFF. The CDR3 DNA reads TGTGCCAGCTCACCACCGGGGCTCAACGGGGAGCTGTTTTTT.

The genes are TRBV9 and TRBJ2-1, with D perhaps matching TRBD2 (6 bases). Per the germline V gene, CDR1 is SGDLS and CDR2 is YYNGEE. The V end lost 3 bases, the J end lost 0 bases, and 13 bases lay between the germline ends. The CDR3 is 16 residues long. The CDR3 is CASSAGTGNSYNEQFF. CDR3 DNA: TGTGCCAGCAGCGCAGGGACTGGAAACTCCTACAATGAGCAGTTCTTC.

The chain combines TRBV11-2 with TRBJ1-3, with a tentative D call TRBD1 (5 bases). The CDR3 runs 15 residues. Trimming stripped 0 bases from V and 4 bases from J, with 10 bases between. From germline, CDR1 is SGHAT and CDR2 FQNNGV. The DNA for the CDR3 is TGTGCCAGCAGCTTAGACCCAGGGCCAGGAAACACCATATATTTT. As protein: CASSLDPGPGNTIYF.